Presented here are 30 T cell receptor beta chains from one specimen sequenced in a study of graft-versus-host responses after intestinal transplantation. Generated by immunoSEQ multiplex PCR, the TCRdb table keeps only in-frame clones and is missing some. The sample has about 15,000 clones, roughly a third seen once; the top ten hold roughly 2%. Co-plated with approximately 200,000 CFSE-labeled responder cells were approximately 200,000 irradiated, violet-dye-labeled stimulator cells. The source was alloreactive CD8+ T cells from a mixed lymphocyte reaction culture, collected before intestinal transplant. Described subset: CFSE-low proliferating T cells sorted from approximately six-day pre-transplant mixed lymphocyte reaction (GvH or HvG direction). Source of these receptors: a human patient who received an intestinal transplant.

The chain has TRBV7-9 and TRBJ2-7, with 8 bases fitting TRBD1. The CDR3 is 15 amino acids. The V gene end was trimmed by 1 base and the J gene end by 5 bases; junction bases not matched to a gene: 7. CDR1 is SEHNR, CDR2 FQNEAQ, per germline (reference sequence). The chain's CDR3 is CASSLGATGADEQYF. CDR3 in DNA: TGTGCCAGCAGCTTAGGAGCGACAGGGGCGGACGAGCAGTACTTC.

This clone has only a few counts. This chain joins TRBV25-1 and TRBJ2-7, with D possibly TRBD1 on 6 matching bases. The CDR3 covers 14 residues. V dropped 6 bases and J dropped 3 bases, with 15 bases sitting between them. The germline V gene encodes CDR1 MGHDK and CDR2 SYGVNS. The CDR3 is CASRPRQDGYEQYF. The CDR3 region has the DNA TGTGCCAGCAGGCCCAGACAGGATGGCTACGAGCAGTACTTC.

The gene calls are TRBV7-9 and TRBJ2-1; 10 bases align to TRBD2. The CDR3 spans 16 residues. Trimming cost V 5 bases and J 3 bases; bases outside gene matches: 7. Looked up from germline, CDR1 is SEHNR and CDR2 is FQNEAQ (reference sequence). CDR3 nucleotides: TGTGCCAGCAGCCCTCCCGGGACTAGCGACTACAATGAGCAGTTCTTC. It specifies CASSPPGTSDYNEQFF.

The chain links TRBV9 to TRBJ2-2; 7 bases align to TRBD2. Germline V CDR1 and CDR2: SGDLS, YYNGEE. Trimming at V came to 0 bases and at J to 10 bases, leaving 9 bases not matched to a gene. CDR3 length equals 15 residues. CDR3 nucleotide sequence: TGTGCCAGCAGCGTAGGTGGGGGGGTCACCTTGGAGCTGTTTTTT. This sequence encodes CASSVGGGVTLELFF.

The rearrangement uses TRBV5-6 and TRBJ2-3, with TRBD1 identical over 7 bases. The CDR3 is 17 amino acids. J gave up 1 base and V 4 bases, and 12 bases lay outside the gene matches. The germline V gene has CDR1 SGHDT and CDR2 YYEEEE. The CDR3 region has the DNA TGTGCCAGCAGCCTACTTGACAGGGACCCCTGCACAGATACGCAGTATTTT. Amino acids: CASSLLDRDPCTDTQYF.

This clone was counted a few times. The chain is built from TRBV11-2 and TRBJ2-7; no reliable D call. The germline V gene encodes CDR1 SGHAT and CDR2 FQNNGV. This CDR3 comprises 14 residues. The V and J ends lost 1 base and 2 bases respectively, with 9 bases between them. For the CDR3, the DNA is TGTGCCAGCAGCTTAGGAACAGACACCTACGAGCAGTACTTC. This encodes CASSLGTDTYEQYF.

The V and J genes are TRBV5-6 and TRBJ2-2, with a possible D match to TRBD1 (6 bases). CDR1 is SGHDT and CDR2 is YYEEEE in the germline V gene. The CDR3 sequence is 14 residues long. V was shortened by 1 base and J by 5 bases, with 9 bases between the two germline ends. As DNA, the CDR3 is TGTGCCAGCAGCTTGTTCAGGGGTACCGGGGAGCTGTTTTTT. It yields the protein CASSLFRGTGELFF.

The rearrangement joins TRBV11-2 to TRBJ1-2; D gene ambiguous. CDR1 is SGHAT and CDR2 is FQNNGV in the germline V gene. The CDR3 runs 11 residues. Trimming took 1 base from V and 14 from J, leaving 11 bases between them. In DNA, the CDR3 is TGTGCCAGCAGCTTAGGTCCGGTCGTAACCTTC. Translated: CASSLGPVVTF.

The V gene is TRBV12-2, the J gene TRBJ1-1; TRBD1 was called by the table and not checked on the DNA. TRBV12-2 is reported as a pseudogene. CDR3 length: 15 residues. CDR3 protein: CASRLVQGAETEAFF. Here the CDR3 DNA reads TGTGCAAGTCGCTTAGTGCAGGGGGCAGAAACTGAAGCTTTCTTT.

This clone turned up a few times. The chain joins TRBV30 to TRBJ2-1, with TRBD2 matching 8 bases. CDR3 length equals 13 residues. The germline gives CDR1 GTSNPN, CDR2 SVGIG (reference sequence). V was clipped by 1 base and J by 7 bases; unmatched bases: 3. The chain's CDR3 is CAWSDGTSNEQFF. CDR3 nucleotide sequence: TGTGCCTGGAGTGATGGGACTAGTAATGAGCAGTTCTTC.

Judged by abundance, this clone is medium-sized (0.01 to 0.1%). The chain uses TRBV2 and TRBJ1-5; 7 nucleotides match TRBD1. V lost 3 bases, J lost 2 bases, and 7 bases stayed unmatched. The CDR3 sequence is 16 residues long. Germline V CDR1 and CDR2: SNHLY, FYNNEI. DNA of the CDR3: TGTGCCAGCAGTGATATCAGGGGGGAGGGCAATCAGCCCCAGCATTTT. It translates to CASSDIRGEGNQPQHF.

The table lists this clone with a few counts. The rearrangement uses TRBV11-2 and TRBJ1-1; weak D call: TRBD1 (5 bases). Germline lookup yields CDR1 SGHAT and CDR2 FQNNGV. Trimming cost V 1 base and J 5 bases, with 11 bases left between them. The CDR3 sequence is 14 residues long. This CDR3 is CASSLGPGNTEAFF. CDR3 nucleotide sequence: TGTGCCAGCAGCTTAGGGCCAGGGAATACTGAAGCTTTCTTT.

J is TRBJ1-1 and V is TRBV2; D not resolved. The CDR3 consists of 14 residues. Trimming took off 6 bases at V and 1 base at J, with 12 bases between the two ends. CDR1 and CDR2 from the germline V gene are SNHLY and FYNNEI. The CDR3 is CASREFTSNTEAFF. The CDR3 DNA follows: TGTGCCAGCAGGGAGTTCACCTCGAACACTGAAGCTTTCTTT.

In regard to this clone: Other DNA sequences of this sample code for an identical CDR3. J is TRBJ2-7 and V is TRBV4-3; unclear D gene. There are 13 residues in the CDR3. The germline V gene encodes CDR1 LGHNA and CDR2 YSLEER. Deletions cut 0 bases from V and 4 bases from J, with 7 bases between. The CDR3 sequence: CASSQDLRYEQYF. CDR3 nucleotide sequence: TGCGCCAGCAGCCAAGATTTGCGTTACGAGCAGTACTTC.

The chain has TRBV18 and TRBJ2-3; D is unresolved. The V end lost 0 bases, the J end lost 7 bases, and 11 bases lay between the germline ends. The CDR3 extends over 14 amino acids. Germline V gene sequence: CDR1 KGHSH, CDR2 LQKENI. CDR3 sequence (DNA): TGTGCCAGCTCACCACCAGCCCGATCTAATACGCAGTATTTT. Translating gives CASSPPARSNTQYF. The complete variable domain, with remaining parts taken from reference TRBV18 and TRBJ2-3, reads NAGVMQNPRHLVRRRGQEARLRCSPMKGHSHVYWYRQLPEEGLKFMVYLQKENIIDESGMPKERFSAEFPKEGPSILRIQQVVRGDSAAYFCASSPPARSNTQYFGPGTRLTVL.

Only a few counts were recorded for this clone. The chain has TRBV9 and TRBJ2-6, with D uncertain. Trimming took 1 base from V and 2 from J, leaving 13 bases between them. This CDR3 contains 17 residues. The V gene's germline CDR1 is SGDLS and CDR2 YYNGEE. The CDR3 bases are TGTGCCAGCAGCGTATCCCAAAGAGTTCCTGGGGCCAACGTCCTGACTTTC. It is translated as CASSVSQRVPGANVLTF.

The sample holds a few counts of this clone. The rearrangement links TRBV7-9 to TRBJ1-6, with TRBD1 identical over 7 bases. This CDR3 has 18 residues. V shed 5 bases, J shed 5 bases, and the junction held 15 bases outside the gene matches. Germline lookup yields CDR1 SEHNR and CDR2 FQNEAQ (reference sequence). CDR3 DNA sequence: TGTGCCAGCAGCCCGACAGGGAAAGGGGGCTACGATAATTCACCCCTCCACTTT. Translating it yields CASSPTGKGGYDNSPLHF.

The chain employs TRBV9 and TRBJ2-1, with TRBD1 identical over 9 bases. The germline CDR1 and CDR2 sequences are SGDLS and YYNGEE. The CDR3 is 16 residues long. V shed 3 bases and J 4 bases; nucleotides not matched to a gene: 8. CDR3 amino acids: CASSEQGAGLYNEQFF. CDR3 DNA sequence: TGTGCCAGCAGCGAACAGGGGGCCGGCTTATACAATGAGCAGTTCTTC.

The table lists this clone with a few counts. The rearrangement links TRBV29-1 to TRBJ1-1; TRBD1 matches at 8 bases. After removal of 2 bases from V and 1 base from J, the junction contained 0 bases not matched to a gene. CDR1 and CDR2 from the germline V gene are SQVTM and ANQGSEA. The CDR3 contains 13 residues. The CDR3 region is CSVETGGNTEAFF. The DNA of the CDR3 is TGCAGCGTTGAAACAGGGGGGAACACTGAAGCTTTCTTT.

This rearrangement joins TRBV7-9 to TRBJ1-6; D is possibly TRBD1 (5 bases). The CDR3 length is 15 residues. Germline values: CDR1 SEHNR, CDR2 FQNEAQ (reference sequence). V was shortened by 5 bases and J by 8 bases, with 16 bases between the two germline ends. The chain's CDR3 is CASSPSGGGDSPLHF. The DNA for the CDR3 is TGTGCCAGCAGCCCCTCGGGGGGGGGTGATTCACCCCTCCACTTT.

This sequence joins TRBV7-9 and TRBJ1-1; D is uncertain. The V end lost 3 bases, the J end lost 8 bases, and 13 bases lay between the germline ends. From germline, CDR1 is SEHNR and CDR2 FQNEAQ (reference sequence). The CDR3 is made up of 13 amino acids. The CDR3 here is CASSFYASGEAFF. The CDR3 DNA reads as TGTGCCAGCAGCTTCTATGCCAGCGGGGAAGCTTTCTTT.

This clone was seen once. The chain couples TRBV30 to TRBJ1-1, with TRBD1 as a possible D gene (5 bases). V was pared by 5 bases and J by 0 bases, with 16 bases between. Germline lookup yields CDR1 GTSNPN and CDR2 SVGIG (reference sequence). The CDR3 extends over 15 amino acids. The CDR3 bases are TGTGCCTGGGTCCCAGGGAAAATTATGAACACTGAAGCTTTCTTT. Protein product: CAWVPGKIMNTEAFF. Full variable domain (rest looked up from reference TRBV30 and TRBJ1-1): SQTIHQWPATLVQPVGSPLSLECTVEGTSNPNLYWYRQAAGRGLQLLFYSVGIGQISSEVPQNLSASRPQDRQFILSSKKLLLSDSGFYLCAWVPGKIMNTEAFFGQGTRLTVV.

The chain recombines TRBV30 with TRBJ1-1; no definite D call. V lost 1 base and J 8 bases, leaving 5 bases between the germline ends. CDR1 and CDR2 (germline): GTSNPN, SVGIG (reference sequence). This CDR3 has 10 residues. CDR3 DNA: TGTGCCTGGAGTGGGCGGGAAGCTTTCTTT. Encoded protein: CAWSGREAFF.

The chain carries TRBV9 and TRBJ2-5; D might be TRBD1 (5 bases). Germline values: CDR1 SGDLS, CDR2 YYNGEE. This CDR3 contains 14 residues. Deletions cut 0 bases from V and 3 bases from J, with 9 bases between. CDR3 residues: CASSVGGREETQYF. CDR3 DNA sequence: TGTGCCAGCAGCGTAGGAGGCAGGGAAGAGACCCAGTACTTC.

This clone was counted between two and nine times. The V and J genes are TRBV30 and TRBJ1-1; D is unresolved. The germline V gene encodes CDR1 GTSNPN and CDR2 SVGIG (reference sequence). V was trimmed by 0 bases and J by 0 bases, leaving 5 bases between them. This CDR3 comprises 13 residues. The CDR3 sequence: CAWSVGLNTEAFF. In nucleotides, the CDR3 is TGTGCCTGGAGTGTGGGCCTGAACACTGAAGCTTTCTTT.

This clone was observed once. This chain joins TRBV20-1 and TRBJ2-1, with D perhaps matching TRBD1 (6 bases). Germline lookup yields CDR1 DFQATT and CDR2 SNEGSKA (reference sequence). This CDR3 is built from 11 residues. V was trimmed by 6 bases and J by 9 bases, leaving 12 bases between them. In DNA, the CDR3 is TGCAGTGCGGGACATGTCGGTGAGCAGTTCTTC. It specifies CSAGHVGEQFF.

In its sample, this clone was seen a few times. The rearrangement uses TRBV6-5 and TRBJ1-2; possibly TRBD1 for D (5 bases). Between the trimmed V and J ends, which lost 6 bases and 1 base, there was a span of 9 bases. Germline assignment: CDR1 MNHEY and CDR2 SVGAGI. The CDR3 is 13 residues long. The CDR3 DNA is TGTGCCAGCAGCGAGACAGTTAACTATGGCTACACCTTC. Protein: CASSETVNYGYTF.

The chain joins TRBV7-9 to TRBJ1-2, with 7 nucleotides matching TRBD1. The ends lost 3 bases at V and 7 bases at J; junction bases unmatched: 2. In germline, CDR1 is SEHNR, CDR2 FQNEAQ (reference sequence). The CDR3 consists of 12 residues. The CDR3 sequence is CASSLGQLGYTF. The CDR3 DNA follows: TGTGCCAGCAGCTTGGGACAGCTTGGCTACACCTTC.

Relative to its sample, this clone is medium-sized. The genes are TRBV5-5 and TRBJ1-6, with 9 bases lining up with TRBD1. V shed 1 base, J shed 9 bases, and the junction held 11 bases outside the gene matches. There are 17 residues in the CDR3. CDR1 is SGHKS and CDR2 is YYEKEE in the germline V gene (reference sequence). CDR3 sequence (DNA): TGTGCCAGCAGCTTGAGCCAGGGGACAGGGATGGGTTCACCCCTCCACTTT. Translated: CASSLSQGTGMGSPLHF.

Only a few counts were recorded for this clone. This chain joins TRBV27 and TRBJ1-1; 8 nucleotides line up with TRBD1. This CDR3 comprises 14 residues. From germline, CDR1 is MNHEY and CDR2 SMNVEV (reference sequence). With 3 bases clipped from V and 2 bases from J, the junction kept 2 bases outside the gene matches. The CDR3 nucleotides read TGTGCCAGCAGTTTGACAGGGGCCAACACTGAAGCTTTCTTT. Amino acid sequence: CASSLTGANTEAFF.